This passage covers 23 T cell receptor beta chains from one sample sequenced in a study of monozygotic twins with inflammatory bowel disease. For each CDR3 protein, TCRdb gives one entry from its re-call of the 5' RACE reads, without DNA. Recorded for this sample: around 150,000 distinct CDR3 sequences. What was sequenced was blood. These receptors all stem from a human donor with ulcerative colitis or Crohn's disease, or a healthy co-twin of an affected twin (not recorded which).

The V gene is TRBV3-1, the J gene TRBJ2-7; TCRdb's D call, TRBD1, is unchecked because there is no DNA. The CDR3 spans 14 residues. The germline CDR1 and CDR2 sequences are LGHDT and YNNKEL (reference sequence). CDR3 sequence reads: CASSYGQGNYEQYF.

The chain joins TRBV6-2 or TRBV6-3 to TRBJ2-5; the TCRdb D gene call, TRBD2, has no DNA to confirm it. Germline CDR1 is MNHEY and CDR2 is SVGEGT. The CDR3 covers 15 residues. CDR3 amino acids: CVSSNFYRGQETQYF.

V is TRBV13 and J is TRBJ2-2; TCRdb reports TRBD2, a call that lacks DNA to check it against. Germline V gene lookup returns CDR1 PRHDT and CDR2 FYEKMQ (reference sequence). The CDR3 covers 19 residues. The CDR3 protein is CASSLYPSTSGRRTGELFF.

The chain recombines TRBV5-5 with TRBJ2-3; TCRdb gives TRBD2 as the D gene, but with no DNA this cannot be confirmed. Per germline, CDR1 SGHKS and CDR2 YYEKEE (reference sequence). The CDR3 length is 14 residues. CDR3 loop: CASSLGIVPDTQYF.

The CDR3 spells CASSSVDSYNSPLHF. The chain joins TRBV12-3 or TRBV12-4 to TRBJ1-6. CDR3 length equals 15 residues.

The chain couples TRBV20-1 to TRBJ2-3; TCRdb lists TRBD2, though no DNA is available to test this call. Germline V gene data show CDR1 as DFQATT and CDR2 as SNEGSKA (reference sequence). CDR3 length equals 14 residues. The CDR3 region is CSARLAGLTDTQYF.

The CDR3 loop is CASTVGTPDTGELFF. The chain couples TRBV11-3 to TRBJ2-2; as DNA is missing, the TRBD2 call by TCRdb cannot be tested. CDR3 length: 15 amino acids. Germline CDR1 SGHNT, CDR2 YENEEA.

The chain joins TRBV4-3 to TRBJ2-1; lacking DNA, the TRBD1 call made by TCRdb goes unchecked. The CDR3 has 16 residues. Germline V CDR1 and CDR2: LGHNA, YSLEER. CDR3 in amino acids: CASSPFGDRSYNEQFF.

The V gene is TRBV6-1, the J gene TRBJ1-1; TCRdb designates TRBD1, a call that cannot be tested without DNA. Looked up from germline, CDR1 is MNHNS and CDR2 is SASEGT. CDR3 length equals 14 residues. The CDR3 spells CASSPTGVGTEAFF.

This chain joins TRBV7-9 and TRBJ1-2. This CDR3 is built from 14 residues. Germline V gene lookup returns CDR1 SEHNR and CDR2 FQNEAQ (reference sequence). This chain's CDR3 is CASSLVPHKEGYTF.

The chain carries TRBV7-2 and TRBJ2-3; TCRdb lists TRBD2, though no DNA is available to test this call. Germline loops: CDR1 SGHTA, CDR2 FQGNSA. The CDR3 runs 14 residues. The chain's CDR3 is CASSPSLAEDTQHF.

The chain employs TRBV12-3 or TRBV12-4 and TRBJ2-3; there is no DNA to check the TCRdb D call of TRBD1. The length of the CDR3 is 15 residues. The CDR3 loop reads CASSSPGQGRDTQYF.

The J gene is TRBJ2-1, the V gene TRBV5-1; the TRBD2 assignment by TCRdb is unverifiable without DNA. From germline, CDR1 is SGHRS and CDR2 YFSETQ. This CDR3 has 17 amino acids. CDR3 amino acids: CASSPVWRAGGYNEQFF.

V gene TRBV5-1 combines with J gene TRBJ2-7. The length of the CDR3 is 13 residues. CDR1 SGHRS and CDR2 YFSETQ come from the germline V gene. This chain's CDR3 is CASSLQGSYEQYF. Full variable domain (rest looked up from reference TRBV5-1 and TRBJ2-7): KAGVTQTPRYLIKTRGQQVTLSCSPISGHRSVSWYQQTPGQGLQFLFEYFSETQRNKGNFPGRFSGRQFSNSRSEMNVSTLELGDSALYLCASSLQGSYEQYFGPGTRLTVT.

The V gene is TRBV20-1, the J gene TRBJ1-1. There are 11 residues in the CDR3. Germline-derived CDR1 and CDR2 are DFQATT and SNEGSKA (reference sequence). CDR3: CSASENTEAFF.

The gene calls are TRBV5-1 and TRBJ2-5; absent DNA, TCRdb's TRBD2 call cannot be checked. This CDR3 comprises 14 residues. Germline V CDR1 and CDR2: SGHRS, YFSETQ. The CDR3 reads CASSRDLLQETQYF.

This sequence joins TRBV7-9 and TRBJ1-2; lacking DNA, the TRBD1 call made by TCRdb goes unchecked. The V gene's germline CDR1 is SEHNR and CDR2 FQNEAQ (reference sequence). The CDR3 has 13 amino acids. The CDR3 spells CASSDWGNYGYTF.

Here the CDR3 reads CASSLLGADGTQYF. The gene calls are TRBV7-9 and TRBJ2-5; TCRdb's D gene call, TRBD1, goes unchecked for lack of DNA. CDR3 size: 14 residues. In germline, CDR1 is SEHNR, CDR2 FQNEAQ (reference sequence).

This chain connects TRBV5-6 to TRBJ1-1; TCRdb selects TRBD1, and the lack of DNA leaves this call unchecked. Germline-derived CDR1 and CDR2 are SGHDT and YYEEEE. CDR3 size: 16 residues. The CDR3 spells CASSPGTGIMNTEAFF.

V usage is TRBV27 and J usage is TRBJ1-6. Germline loops: CDR1 MNHEY, CDR2 SMNVEV (reference sequence). This CDR3 has 12 amino acids. The CDR3 protein is CASSILKGPLHF.

The chain couples TRBV12-3 or TRBV12-4 to TRBJ2-7; TCRdb gives TRBD1 as the D gene, but with no DNA this cannot be confirmed. This CDR3 has 17 amino acids. CDR3 sequence: CASSSNRGLSHFYEQYF.

The chain has TRBV7-2 and TRBJ1-3; TCRdb's assignment of TRBD1 cannot be checked, as there is no DNA. Germline assignment: CDR1 SGHTA and CDR2 FQGNSA. The CDR3 loop spans 16 amino acids. The CDR3 reads CASSLAGGEQGNTIYF.

The chain uses TRBV20-1 and TRBJ1-4. The CDR3 covers 16 residues. The germline gives CDR1 DFQATT, CDR2 SNEGSKA (reference sequence). CDR3: CSARSHTPATNEKLFF.